This TCR beta chain was recorded in a study of blood T cell repertoires in COVID-19. About the study: Donors in the United States, Italy and Spain gave samples during acute or convalescent COVID-19. T cells, B-cell-depleted T cells, or PBMCs supplied cDNA or gDNA.

Per the authors' pipeline: Amplification of reference gene primers provided the estimated nucleated cell counts. TCRdb's table, derived via immunoSEQ multiplex PCR, lists solely in-frame clones and lacks some. V and J calls plus clone size are reproduced from that table; the DNA served to infer D and trimming. The sample includes roughly 200,000 clones, 86% of them seen just once. Self-reported history from a screening survey and questionnaire set each donor's cohort. This clone has just one count. The CDR3 contains 15 residues. Trimming shortened V by 10 bases and J by 1 base, and 17 bases separated the two germline ends. Germline CDR1 is ENHRY and CDR2 is SYGVKD.

The receptor was derived from a middle-aged man with acute COVID-19. The chain employs TRBV10-3 and TRBJ2-4; a possible D gene is TRBD2 (6 bases). The source material was PBMCs or T cells enriched from blood (not recorded which). The CDR3 bases are TGTGCCACTTGGGACTCGACCCGGGCCAAAAACATTCAGTACTTC. It is translated as CATWDSTRAKNIQYF.